This TCR beta chain was sequenced during a study of blood T cell repertoires in COVID-19. Study-wide context: Donors in the United States, Italy and Spain gave samples during acute or convalescent COVID-19. The analysed material was cDNA or gDNA that came from T cells, B-cell-depleted T cells, or PBMCs.

The CDR3 sequence is 15 residues long. V lost 2 bases, J lost 5 bases, and 4 bases stayed unmatched. CDR1 and CDR2 (germline): SGHRS, YFSETQ. Original handling: Nucleated cell counts were estimated from reference gene primer amplification. TCRdb keeps only in-frame clones here, not all; method: immunoSEQ multiplex PCR. The V and J calls and clone size were taken over from that table, and D and trimming were inferred from the DNA. The table records some 150,000 clones, roughly 85% of them present only once. The chain recombines TRBV5-1 with TRBJ1-1; 12 bases line up with TRBD1. Sequences were obtained from peripheral blood. The clonotype was recovered from a human donor with acute or convalescent COVID-19. The donor label of this sample is uncertain. The CDR3 reads CASSFRDRGLTEAFF. The CDR3 DNA sequence: TGCGCCAGCAGCTTCCGGGACAGGGGGCTTACTGAAGCTTTCTTT.